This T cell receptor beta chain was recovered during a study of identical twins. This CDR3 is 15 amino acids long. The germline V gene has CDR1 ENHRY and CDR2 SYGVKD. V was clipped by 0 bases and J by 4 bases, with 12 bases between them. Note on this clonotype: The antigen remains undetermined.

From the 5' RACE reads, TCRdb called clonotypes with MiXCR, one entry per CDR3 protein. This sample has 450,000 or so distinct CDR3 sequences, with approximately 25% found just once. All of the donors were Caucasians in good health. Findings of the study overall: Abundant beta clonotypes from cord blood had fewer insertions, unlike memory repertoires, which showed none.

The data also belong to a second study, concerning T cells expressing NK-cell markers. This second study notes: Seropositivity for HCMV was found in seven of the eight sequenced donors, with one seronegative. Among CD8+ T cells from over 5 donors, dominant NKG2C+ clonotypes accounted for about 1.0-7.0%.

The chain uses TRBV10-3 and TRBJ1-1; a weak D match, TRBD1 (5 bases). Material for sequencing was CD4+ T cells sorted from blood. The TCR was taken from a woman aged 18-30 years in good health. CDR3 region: CAISESGADVTEAFF. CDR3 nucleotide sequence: TGTGCCATCAGTGAGTCAGGGGCGGACGTCACTGAAGCTTTCTTT.